Each of the 18 T cell receptor beta chains below was sequenced from the same sample in a study of blood T cell repertoires in COVID-19. TCRdb's table, derived via immunoSEQ multiplex PCR, lists solely in-frame clones and lacks some. The sample records 190,000 or so clones, around 90% being singletons. The sequencing sample was made of PBMCs or T cells enriched from blood (not recorded which). The source is a woman in her 30s who had recovered from COVID-19.

The chain uses TRBV14 and TRBJ2-7; TRBD1 matches at 9 bases. This CDR3 has 14 amino acids. Trimming at V came to 3 bases and at J to 4 bases, leaving 4 bases not matched to a gene. CDR1 is SGHDN and CDR2 is FVKESK in the germline V gene. The CDR3 region has the DNA TGTGCCAGCAGCCAGCACAGGGGGCAATACGAGCAGTACTTC. It specifies CASSQHRGQYEQYF.

The chain links TRBV13 to TRBJ2-7, with D perhaps TRBD1 (5 bases). Trimming took 3 bases from V and 0 from J, leaving 12 bases between them. Germline V gene lookup returns CDR1 PRHDT and CDR2 FYEKMQ (reference sequence). The CDR3 extends over 15 amino acids. The CDR3 DNA follows: TGTGCCAGCAGCTTGAAAGGACACCACTCCTACGAGCAGTACTTC. It yields the protein CASSLKGHHSYEQYF.

The chain joins TRBV5-1 to TRBJ1-1, with 8 nucleotides matching TRBD1. The germline gives CDR1 SGHRS, CDR2 YFSETQ. The CDR3 runs to 13 residues. The ends lost 4 bases at V and 6 bases at J; junction bases unmatched: 5. The CDR3 is CASSPGTGSEAFF. The DNA for the CDR3 is TGCGCCAGCAGCCCGGGGACAGGATCTGAAGCTTTCTTT. Filled out from reference TRBV5-1 and TRBJ1-1, the complete variable domain reads KAGVTQTPRYLIKTRGQQVTLSCSPISGHRSVSWYQQTPGQGLQFLFEYFSETQRNKGNFPGRFSGRQFSNSRSEMNVSTLELGDSALYLCASSPGTGSEAFFGQGTRLTVV.

This chain connects TRBV9 to TRBJ2-6, with 7 bases matching TRBD1. Looked up from germline, CDR1 is SGDLS and CDR2 is YYNGEE. This CDR3 comprises 17 residues. Trimming removed 0 bases from V and 5 bases from J; junction bases left unmatched: 8. CDR3 protein: CASSVARGQDRANVLTF. The DNA of the CDR3 is TGTGCCAGCAGCGTAGCCCGCGGACAGGACCGGGCCAACGTCCTGACTTTC.

The chain carries TRBV4-3 and TRBJ1-1; D perhaps matches TRBD1 (6 bases). Trimming removed 0 bases at V and 10 bases at J, with 12 bases between. Germline values: CDR1 LGHNA, CDR2 YSLEER. There are 13 residues in the CDR3. As DNA, the CDR3 is TGCGCCAGCAGCCAAGATCGGGGACAAAGAGCTTTCTTT. As protein: CASSQDRGQRAFF.

This sequence joins TRBV14 and TRBJ1-2, with 7 bases aligning to TRBD1. This CDR3 is built from 14 residues. Trimming cost V 1 base and J 2 bases; bases outside gene matches: 1. Germline-derived CDR1 and CDR2 are SGHDN and FVKESK. The CDR3 nucleotides read TGTGCCAGCAGCCAAGCAGGGGGAAACTATGGCTACACCTTC. It is translated as CASSQAGGNYGYTF. Full variable domain (outside the CDR3, taken from reference TRBV14 and TRBJ1-2): EAGVTQFPSHSVIEKGQTVTLRCDPISGHDNLYWYRRVMGKEIKFLLHFVKESKQDESGMPNNRFLAERTGGTYSTLKVQPAELEDSGVYFCASSQAGGNYGYTFGSGTRLTVV.

The chain combines TRBV25-1 with TRBJ1-2, with 11 bases lining up with TRBD1. Germline CDR1 is MGHDK and CDR2 is SYGVNS. The length of the CDR3 is 16 residues. Trimming cost V 4 bases and J 4 bases; bases outside gene matches: 8. The CDR3 here is CASSGTRTGGVYGYTF. CDR3 DNA sequence: TGTGCCAGCAGTGGCACCCGGACAGGGGGCGTCTATGGCTACACCTTC.

The chain carries TRBV7-2 and TRBJ1-4; D is unresolved. Looked up from germline, CDR1 is SGHTA and CDR2 is FQGNSA. V lost 5 bases, J lost 6 bases, and 7 bases lay in between. The CDR3 is 12 amino acids. CDR3: CASSTGYEKLFF. For the CDR3, the DNA is TGTGCCAGCAGCACCGGGTATGAAAAACTGTTTTTT.

This CDR3 reads CASSVGQAAYEQYF. In DNA form, the CDR3 reads TGTGCCAGCAGCGTAGGACAGGCCGCCTACGAGCAGTACTTC. This chain links TRBV5-5 with TRBJ2-7; 7 bases are a match to TRBD1. J lost 2 bases, V lost 4 bases, and 6 bases had no gene match. The V gene's germline CDR1 is SGHKS and CDR2 YYEKEE (reference sequence). The CDR3 runs 14 residues. Looking up the rest from reference TRBV5-5 and TRBJ2-7 gives the full variable domain: DAGVTQSPTHLIKTRGQQVTLRCSPISGHKSVSWYQQVLGQGPQFIFQYYEKEERGRGNFPDRFSARQFPNYSSELNVNALLLGDSALYLCASSVGQAAYEQYFGPGTRLTVT.

This clone was counted ten times or more. The rearrangement joins TRBV5-1 to TRBJ1-6, with 7 bases that match TRBD1. From germline, CDR1 is SGHRS and CDR2 YFSETQ. V was pared by 0 bases and J by 8 bases, with 2 bases of the junction left unmatched. CDR3 length equals 14 residues. The CDR3, as DNA: TGCGCCAGCAGCTTGGCAGGGGGTTATTCACCCCTCCACTTT. It specifies CASSLAGGYSPLHF.

This chain uses TRBV5-8 with TRBJ2-4; D might be TRBD1 (5 bases). There are 15 residues in the CDR3. The germline gives CDR1 SGHTS, CDR2 YDEGEE. The V and J ends lost 2 bases and 0 bases respectively, with 9 bases between them. CDR3 loop: CASSFWQGAKNIQYF. In nucleotides, the CDR3 is TGTGCCAGCAGCTTTTGGCAGGGAGCCAAAAACATTCAGTACTTC.

The chain links TRBV4-3 to TRBJ2-1; D might be TRBD2 (5 bases). The V gene lost 0 bases and the J gene lost 6 bases, with 18 bases spanning the gap. The length of the CDR3 is 17 residues. Looked up from germline, CDR1 is LGHNA and CDR2 is YSLEER. The CDR3 region is CASSQDLSRGGPNEQFF. The CDR3 nucleotides read TGCGCCAGCAGCCAAGATTTAAGTCGGGGTGGGCCCAATGAGCAGTTCTTC.

The chain combines TRBV12-5 with TRBJ1-5; the D gene is possibly TRBD1 (6 bases). The CDR3 runs to 13 residues. Germline-derived CDR1 and CDR2 are LGHNT and FRNRAP. V was clipped by 3 bases and J by 7 bases, with 10 bases between them. The CDR3 sequence: CASGFTGSQPQHF. The CDR3 bases are TGTGCTAGTGGTTTTACAGGGAGCCAGCCCCAGCATTTT.

This chain joins TRBV6-2 or TRBV6-3 and TRBJ1-2; D remains ambiguous. From germline, CDR1 is MNHEY and CDR2 SVGEGT. The CDR3 has 14 amino acids. The ends were cut back, 6 bases at V and 8 bases at J, with 19 bases in the middle. CDR3 nucleotide sequence: TGTGCCAGCAGCACCCCCCCAGCGGTATGGGGCTACACCTTC. It yields the protein CASSTPPAVWGYTF.

A single count supports this clone. The chain joins TRBV7-9 to TRBJ2-5; tentative D call: TRBD1 (6 bases). The ends were cut back, 1 base at V and 5 bases at J, with 14 bases in the middle. The CDR3 is 15 amino acids. Germline CDR1 SEHNR, CDR2 FQNEAQ (reference sequence). CDR3 DNA sequence: TGTGCCAGCAGCTTAGGGGCCGGGCAGGGGGAGACCCAGTACTTC. Amino acid sequence: CASSLGAGQGETQYF.

The chain has TRBV30 and TRBJ2-2, with 8 bases matching TRBD2. V lost 8 bases to trimming and J lost 3 bases; unmatched junction nucleotides: 11. Per germline, CDR1 GTSNPN and CDR2 SVGIG (reference sequence). The length of the CDR3 is 15 residues. The CDR3 coding sequence is TGTGCCACAAGCGGGGGCAGGGTCGACACCGGGGAGCTGTTTTTT. Translated: CATSGGRVDTGELFF.

The J gene is TRBJ2-7, the V gene TRBV3-1 (or the pseudogene TRBV3-2); the D gene is possibly TRBD1 (6 bases). There are 14 residues in the CDR3. Germline values: CDR1 LGHDT, CDR2 YNNKEL (reference sequence). Trimming left V 2 bases short and J 3 bases short, with 11 bases between. The DNA for the CDR3 is TGTGCCAGCAGCCAATTACAGGGTCGCTACGAGCAGTACTTC. It codes for CASSQLQGRYEQYF.

The sample holds one count of this clone. CDR3 protein: CASSQRGGLDISGNEQFF. The CDR3 DNA sequence: TGTGCCAGCAGCCAACGCGGGGGGCTTGATATATCTGGCAATGAGCAGTTCTTC. J is TRBJ2-1 and V is TRBV4-2; 8 bases line up with TRBD2. Germline V gene sequence: CDR1 LGHNA, CDR2 YNFKEQ. The CDR3 is 18 residues long. V shed 2 bases and J 6 bases; nucleotides not matched to a gene: 15.